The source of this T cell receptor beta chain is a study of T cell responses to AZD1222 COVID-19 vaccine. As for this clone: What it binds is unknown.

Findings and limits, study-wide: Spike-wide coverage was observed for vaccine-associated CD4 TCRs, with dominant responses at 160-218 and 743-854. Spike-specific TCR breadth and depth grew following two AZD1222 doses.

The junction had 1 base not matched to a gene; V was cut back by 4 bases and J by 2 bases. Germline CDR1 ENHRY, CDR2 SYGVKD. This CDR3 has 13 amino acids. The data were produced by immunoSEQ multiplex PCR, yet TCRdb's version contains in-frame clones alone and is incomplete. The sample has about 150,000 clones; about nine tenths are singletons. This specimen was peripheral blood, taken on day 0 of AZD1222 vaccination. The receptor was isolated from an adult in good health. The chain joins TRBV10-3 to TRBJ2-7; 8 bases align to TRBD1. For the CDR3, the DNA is TGTGCCATCAGTGGGGACAGGACCTACGAGCAGTACTTC. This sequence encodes CAISGDRTYEQYF.